The T cell receptor (beta chain) under discussion was sequenced for a study of T cells in Graves' hyperthyroidism and ophthalmopathy (dated by TCRdb to the late 2010s). For the study in its entirety: Peripheral blood samples were taken at initial diagnosis, before any treatment was given. The study also compared thyroid tissue and blood T-cell repertoires from a handful of Graves' hyperthyroidism patients. After sampling, hyperthyroidism patients received methimazole starting at 30 mg daily, and ophthalmopathy patients received high-dose intravenous methylprednisolone. Whether ophthalmopathy could be predicted prospectively was tested in an independent validation cohort made up of about 18 hyperthyroidism patients plus 17 patients who later progressed to ophthalmopathy. To identify TCR V-J signatures that set the groups apart, the researchers used a discovery cohort of about a hundred patients, made up of 43 with Graves' ophthalmopathy and about 60 with stable Graves' hyperthyroidism. TCR Vbeta CDR3 sequencing of 130 to 150 peripheral blood samples (around 45 ophthalmopathy, 75 or so hyperthyroidism and approximately 17 progressor patients) is reported in the paper. The roughly 94 discovery patients were randomly split 7:3 into training and test sets. Study-wide conclusions, independent of this receptor: A model built on a 13 V-J signature distinguished ophthalmopathy from stable hyperthyroidism, reaching roughly 88% sensitivity and around 82% specificity in cross-validation and 80%/75% in testing. Sample size was not statistically predetermined, and investigators were not blinded to group allocation. During validation, the model predicted progression to ophthalmopathy a median of roughly six months ahead of onset, with almost 71% sensitivity and 72% to 85% specificity. Blood samples also contained most of the expanded thyroid clonotypes (frequency above 0.001), which suggests that blood repertoires may reflect thyroid immune responses.

Amplification of TCR beta CDR3 regions was carried out from RNA transcripts. The TCR CDR3 was subjected to a first round of RT-PCR using the HTBI primer set and the Qiagen OneStep RT-PCR kit. Libraries were constructed in a second round of multiplex PCR, after which size selection and purification were performed. Paired-end sequencing of the libraries was performed with 100 bp reads on an Illumina HiSeq2000. The original pipeline was this. Raw data were processed with SOAPnuke, discarding reads with adapters, uncalled bases, mean Phred below 15, or no exact constant-primer or identifier match. High-quality paired reads were merged with COPE v1.2.5, and unique nucleotide sequences were defined as clonotypes. MiTCR v1.1 was used to align clonotypes to the IMGT TRBV, TRBD and TRBJ reference segments. Analysis was restricted to V-J combinations with a frequency above 0.0001, which covered roughly 99% of repertoires. The TCS score was defined as the ratio of F50 (clonal expansion) to E x V (chaos), calculated using BLOSUM62-based TCRdist between CDR3 peptides within each V-J. Welch's t-statistics and random forest reduced around 550 V-J features to under 15, which were used in a naive Bayes classifier (R e1071). TCRdb reworked the public reads: Q25 trimming with fastp, MiXCR clone assembly, productive beta chains retained. Each entry is one CDR3 protein sequence, shown with its most common DNA and genes. These V and J calls derive from TCRdb rather than the authors' analysis. For this sample the table gives about 350,000 distinct CDR3 sequences, of which about 15% were detected only once. The ten largest account for 20% to 25% of the sample.

Stable Graves' hyperthyroidism was defined as no progression to ophthalmopathy during 18 months of follow-up. Hyperthyroidism patients were newly diagnosed, with disease duration under 2 months, and aged 18 to 65 years. Patients with uncontrolled infections, other autoimmune diseases, pregnancy or lactation were excluded. Diagnoses were based on clinical symptoms, serum thyroxine and TRAb, thyroid ultrasound and orbital computed tomography. PBMCs were isolated from roughly 10 ml of fresh peripheral blood by Ficoll-Paque density gradient centrifugation. Trizol reagent was used to extract total RNA, and RNA quality was then checked on an Agilent 2100 Bioanalyzer. Via the germline V gene (reference sequence), CDR1 is SGHNT and CDR2 YYREEE. The germline ends are 16 bases apart after V is trimmed by 0 bases and J by 1 base. From cysteine to phenylalanine, the CDR3 is 18 amino acids long. The kept DNA is CDR3 alone, 54 bases in frame from the first base.

As regards this clonotype: Its specific antigen is unknown. Qualities for individual bases were not recorded, and no much larger clone is one base off.

Recombination joined TRBV5-4 with TRBJ2-2, with no reliable assignment of the D segment. This TCR came from a woman in her 30s with Graves' hyperthyroidism. Sequencing used blood. The DNA reads as follows: TGTGCCAGCAGCTTGGTGCCTACGATTAGAATGAACACCGGGGAGCTGTTTTTT. This yields the protein CASSLVPTIRMNTGELFF.